The next 25 T cell receptor beta chains were all read from a single sample in a study of molecular identifiers for immune sequencing clone quantification. One entry per CDR3 protein results from TCRdb running MiXCR on the PCR reads. The table includes some 70,000 distinct CDR3 sequences, around a sixth detected once. The specimen was naive CD8+ T cells from blood, with Jurkat cell RNA spiked in. The sample's subset: FACS-sorted CD8+CD4-CCR7+CD45RA+ naive T cells. These receptors came from a human donor in good health. Some libraries in this study had Jurkat cell RNA spiked in.

This clonotype was found many times. The rearrangement uses TRBV27 and TRBJ2-7, with a possible D match to TRBD2 (7 bases). The CDR3 has 14 amino acids. The V and J ends lost 4 bases and 3 bases respectively, with 13 bases between them. Looked up from germline, CDR1 is MNHEY and CDR2 is SMNVEV (reference sequence). The CDR3 region has the DNA TGTGCCAGCAGTTGGGGGGGGCCCGTCTACGAGCAGTACTTC. This encodes CASSWGGPVYEQYF.

This clonotype was found many times. This chain uses TRBV15 with TRBJ2-1; 9 positions match TRBD2. V dropped 6 bases and J dropped 2; count of bases not matched to a gene: 11. CDR3 length: 17 amino acids. Germline V CDR1 and CDR2: LNHNV, YYDKDF (reference sequence). The CDR3 DNA sequence: TGTGCCACCAGAGATGGGGTAGCGGGAGACGCCTACAATGAGCAGTTCTTC. Translated, it gives CATRDGVAGDAYNEQFF. The variable domain in full, with the rest retrieved from reference TRBV15 and TRBJ2-1, is DAMVIQNPRYQVTQFGKPVTLSCSQTLNHNVMYWYQQKSSQAPKLLFHYYDKDFNNEADTPDNFQSRRPNTSFCFLDIRSPGLGDTAMYLCATRDGVAGDAYNEQFFGPGTRLTVL.

Many counts were recorded for this clonotype. The CDR3 region has the DNA TGTGCCAGCAGCTTTGAGGGGGCTTACGAGCAGTACTTC. Protein: CASSFEGAYEQYF. The V gene is TRBV13, the J gene TRBJ2-7; the match to TRBD1 covers 7 bases. The junction had 3 bases not matched to a gene; V was cut back by 3 bases and J by 4 bases. Germline V gene lookup returns CDR1 PRHDT and CDR2 FYEKMQ (reference sequence). The CDR3 is made up of 13 amino acids.

This clonotype was detected many times. The chain is built from TRBV30 and TRBJ1-1, with a weak D call TRBD1 (5 bases). There are 14 residues in the CDR3. Trimming took off 2 bases at V and 3 bases at J, with 13 bases between the two ends. Germline CDR1 GTSNPN, CDR2 SVGIG (reference sequence). The CDR3 DNA sequence: TGTGCCTGGAGTAGCCTTCGCAGGGACACTGAAGCTTTCTTT. Amino acids: CAWSSLRRDTEAFF.

The rearrangement uses TRBV3-1 and TRBJ2-3, with 7 positions matching TRBD1. After removal of 8 bases from V and 0 bases from J, the junction contained 5 bases not matched to a gene. In germline, CDR1 is LGHDT, CDR2 YNNKEL (reference sequence). There are 14 residues in the CDR3. CDR3 amino acids: CASVQTGSTDTQYF. For the CDR3, the DNA is TGTGCCAGCGTACAGACAGGGAGCACAGATACGCAGTATTTT.

This clonotype was counted at least ten times. This chain joins TRBV4-1 and TRBJ2-5; 8 nucleotides align to TRBD2. From germline, CDR1 is MGHRA and CDR2 YSYEKL. The CDR3 contains 16 residues. With 4 bases clipped from V and 0 bases from J, the junction kept 7 bases outside the gene matches. The CDR3 loop is CASSRGGGGHQETQYF. CDR3 DNA: TGCGCCAGCAGCCGCGGGGGCGGGGGGCACCAAGAGACCCAGTACTTC.

A single count supports this clonotype. A much bigger clone sits one base away, suggesting this may be a read error. This sequence joins TRBV4-3 and TRBJ2-7; possibly TRBD2 for D (5 bases). This CDR3 has 16 residues. V lost 0 bases to trimming and J lost 2 bases, with 14 bases between them. Germline CDR1 and CDR2: LGHNA and YSLEER. The CDR3 loop is CASSQDPQAEPYEQYF. The CDR3 bases are TGCGCCAGCAGCCAAGATCCACAAGCGGAGCCCTACGAGCAGTACTTC.

V is TRBV29-1 and J is TRBJ2-1; weak D call: TRBD2 (5 bases). This CDR3 has 13 amino acids. Germline loops: CDR1 SQVTM, CDR2 ANQGSEA. Trimming took 3 bases from V and 6 from J, leaving 12 bases between them. DNA of the CDR3: TGCAGCGTTGAGCTAGCCTGGGGCAATGAGCAGTTCTTC. This codes for CSVELAWGNEQFF.

In this sample, this clonotype turned up many times. The chain links TRBV6-2 or TRBV6-3 to TRBJ2-7; 11 bases line up with TRBD2. This CDR3 has 15 residues. Germline CDR1 is MNHEY and CDR2 is SVGEGT. The ends lost 5 bases at V and 2 bases at J; junction bases unmatched: 5. The CDR3 DNA sequence: TGTGCCAGCAGTCTACTAGCGGGAGTCGCCTACGAGCAGTACTTC. It codes for CASSLLAGVAYEQYF.

This clonotype was detected ten times or more. The V and J genes are TRBV27 and TRBJ1-6, with TRBD1 matching over 8 bases. Germline assignment: CDR1 MNHEY and CDR2 SMNVEV (reference sequence). This CDR3 comprises 20 residues. The V segment lost 4 bases and the J segment 6 bases; nucleotides outside the gene matches: 20. Written as DNA, the CDR3 is TGTGCCAGCAGTTCTACTTACACCCTAAAACGGACAGGGTTTAATTCACCCCTCCACTTT. As protein: CASSSTYTLKRTGFNSPLHF.

The rearrangement joins TRBV19 to TRBJ1-5, with D unresolved. Between the trimmed V and J ends, which lost 7 bases and 4 bases, there was a span of 11 bases. CDR3 length equals 13 residues. In germline, CDR1 is LNHDA, CDR2 SQIVND (reference sequence). The CDR3 is CASNEGYNQPQHF. The CDR3 DNA reads TGTGCCAGTAACGAAGGCTATAATCAGCCCCAGCATTTT.

This chain uses TRBV21-1 with TRBJ2-3; the table's TRBD2 call for D was not verified on the DNA. TRBV21-1 is tagged as a pseudogene. The CDR3 spans 17 residues. The CDR3 region has the DNA TGTGCCAGCACAACCCCGGGGACTAGCGGGAGTATGGATACGCAGTATTTT. It encodes CASTTPGTSGSMDTQYF.

This clonotype was seen repeatedly, ten times or more. J is TRBJ2-1 and V is TRBV24-1; maybe TRBD1 (6 bases). This CDR3 region has 15 residues. CDR1 and CDR2 (germline): KGHDR, SFDVKD. Trimming took 4 bases from V and 7 from J, leaving 16 bases between them. The CDR3 loop is CATSDPLDRSNEQFF. CDR3 bases: TGTGCCACCAGTGACCCCCTTGACAGGTCTAATGAGCAGTTCTTC.

The chain combines TRBV9 with TRBJ2-3; TRBD2 might be the D (5 bases). This CDR3 contains 16 residues. Germline assignment: CDR1 SGDLS and CDR2 YYNGEE. V was trimmed by 0 bases and J by 6 bases, leaving 17 bases between them. This CDR3 is CASSVGMSVAGDTQYF. CDR3 DNA: TGTGCCAGCAGCGTAGGAATGTCTGTTGCGGGTGATACGCAGTATTTT.

In its sample, this clonotype was seen many times. This chain joins TRBV6-1 and TRBJ1-1, with 7 bases matching TRBD1. CDR1 is MNHNS, CDR2 SASEGT, per germline. The ends lost 5 bases at V and 1 base at J; junction bases unmatched: 7. CDR3 size: 15 residues. The CDR3 DNA reads TGTGCCAGCAGTCATACCGGGACAGCGAACACTGAAGCTTTCTTT. Protein product: CASSHTGTANTEAFF.

This clonotype was counted ten times or more. The gene calls are TRBV12-3 or TRBV12-4 and TRBJ2-2; no clear D. V lost 7 bases, J lost 7 bases, and 16 bases lay in between. CDR3 length equals 14 residues. The CDR3 protein is CASTLDEVIGELFF. The CDR3 DNA sequence: TGTGCCAGCACCCTGGACGAAGTTATCGGGGAGCTGTTTTTT.

This clonotype was observed many times. A junction end diverges from the germline sequence, so it may reflect a read error. The chain recombines TRBV4-1 with TRBJ1-5; D uncertain. The V gene's germline CDR1 is MGHRA and CDR2 YSYEKL. The CDR3 is 15 residues long. Here the CDR3 reads CTSSQNPASNQPQHF. Here the CDR3 DNA reads TGCACCAGCAGCCAGAACCCCGCTAGCAATCAGCCCCAGCATTTT.

In this sample, this clonotype turned up many times. The gene calls are TRBV20-1 and TRBJ2-3; TRBD2 matches 7 bases. V lost 3 bases to trimming and J lost 1 base; unmatched junction nucleotides: 13. This CDR3 contains 17 residues. Germline CDR1 reads DFQATT; CDR2 reads SNEGSKA (reference sequence). For the CDR3, the DNA is TGCAGTGCTAGTCGGGGGTTGGAGCGGGAAGGCACAGATACGCAGTATTTT. Translated, it gives CSASRGLEREGTDTQYF.

This clonotype has at least ten counts. The genes are TRBV11-2 and TRBJ1-5, with a tentative D call TRBD1 (5 bases). Per the germline V gene, CDR1 is SGHAT and CDR2 is FQNNGV. The CDR3 spans 13 residues. V lost 3 bases, J lost 5 bases, and 8 bases lay in between. CDR3 protein: CASSLGDYQPQHF. CDR3 nucleotides: TGTGCCAGCAGCTTGGGGGATTATCAGCCCCAGCATTTT.

This clonotype was seen at least ten times. The chain couples TRBV28 to TRBJ2-3, with 12 positions matching TRBD2. CDR3 length: 19 residues. Trimming at V came to 2 bases and at J to 2 bases, leaving 11 bases not matched to a gene. The V gene's germline CDR1 is MDHEN and CDR2 SYDVKM. The CDR3 protein is CASSLRTSGNFIFTDTQYF. DNA of the CDR3: TGTGCCAGCAGTTTACGGACTAGCGGGAACTTTATTTTCACAGATACGCAGTATTTT. Full variable domain (missing parts from reference TRBV28 and TRBJ2-3): DVKVTQSSRYLVKRTGEKVFLECVQDMDHENMFWYRQDPGLGLRLIYFSYDVKMKEKGDIPEGYSVSREKKERFSLILESASTNQTSMYLCASSLRTSGNFIFTDTQYFGPGTRLTVL.

About this clonotype: A clone one base away is much larger, so this may be a read error. The chain is built from TRBV4-1 and TRBJ1-6, with D possibly matching TRBD1 (5 bases). Germline V gene sequence: CDR1 MGHRA, CDR2 YSYEKL. The length of the CDR3 is 15 residues. With 1 base removed from V and 10 bases from J, the gap between germline ends came to 14 bases. The CDR3 nucleotides are TGCGCCAGCAGCCAAGTTGTCACAGGTGGATCACCCCTCCACTTT. It yields the protein CASSQVVTGGSPLHF.

Many counts were recorded for this clonotype. The chain combines TRBV14 with TRBJ2-1, with D possibly matching TRBD1 (5 bases). In germline, CDR1 is SGHDN, CDR2 FVKESK. V was clipped by 6 bases and J by 5 bases, with 11 bases between them. The CDR3 covers 13 residues. This CDR3 is CASRSLGDNEQFF. The CDR3 DNA follows: TGTGCCAGCAGATCTCTAGGGGACAATGAGCAGTTCTTC. Using reference TRBV14 and TRBJ2-1 for the parts outside the CDR3, the full variable domain is EAGVTQFPSHSVIEKGQTVTLRCDPISGHDNLYWYRRVMGKEIKFLLHFVKESKQDESGMPNNRFLAERTGGTYSTLKVQPAELEDSGVYFCASRSLGDNEQFFGPGTRLTVL.

Regarding this clonotype: Given a much more abundant clone one base away, this may be a read error. No conserved phenylalanine or tryptophan ends this CDR3, so it is likely a read error. Written as DNA, the CDR3 is TGTGCCAGTAGTATCGCCCCAGGGAATCAGCCCCAGCATGTT. Protein: CASSIAPGNQPQHV. The J gene is TRBJ1-5, the V gene TRBV19; the D gene is possibly TRBD1 (5 bases). The V gene's germline CDR1 is LNHDA and CDR2 SQIVND (reference sequence). CDR3 length: 14 residues. V shed 3 bases and J shed 4 bases, with 10 bases lying between them.

The V gene is TRBV7-6, the J gene TRBJ2-1, with TRBD1 as a possible D gene (5 bases). This CDR3 is built from 15 residues. Germline lookup yields CDR1 SGHVS and CDR2 FNYEAQ. V shed 3 bases and J shed 3 bases, with 12 bases lying between them. CDR3 coding DNA: TGTGCCAGCAGCTTTAGGGGCCCGAGCTACAATGAGCAGTTCTTC. Its translation is CASSFRGPSYNEQFF. Full variable domain (missing parts from reference TRBV7-6 and TRBJ2-1): GAGVSQSPRYKVTKRGQDVALRCDPISGHVSLYWYRQALGQGPEFLTYFNYEAQQDKSGLPNDRFSAERPEGSISTLTIQRTEQRDSAMYRCASSFRGPSYNEQFFGPGTRLTVL.

Comment on this clonotype: A clone one base away is much larger, so this may be a read error. The CDR3 is CASSSSLLAALDTEAFF. In nucleotides, the CDR3 is TGTGCCAGCAGCTCCTCACTGCTGGCAGCCCTCGACACTGAAGCTTTCTTT. This rearrangement joins TRBV7-9 to TRBJ1-1, with D hard to call. Germline CDR1 is SEHNR and CDR2 is FQNEAQ (reference sequence). This CDR3 is 17 amino acids long. V gave up 4 bases and J gave up 3 bases, with 21 bases separating them.